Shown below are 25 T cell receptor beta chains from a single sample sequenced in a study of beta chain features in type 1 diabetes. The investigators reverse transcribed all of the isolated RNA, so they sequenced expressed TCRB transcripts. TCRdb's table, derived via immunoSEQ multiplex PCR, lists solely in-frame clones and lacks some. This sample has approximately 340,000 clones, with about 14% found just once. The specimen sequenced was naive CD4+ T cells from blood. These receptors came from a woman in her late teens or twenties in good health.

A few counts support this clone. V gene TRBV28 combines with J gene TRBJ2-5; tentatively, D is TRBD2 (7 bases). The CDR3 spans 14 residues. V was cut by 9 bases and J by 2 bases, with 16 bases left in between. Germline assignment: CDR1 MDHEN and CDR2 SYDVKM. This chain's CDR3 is CASRVRGAQETQYF. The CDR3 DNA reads TGTGCCAGTAGAGTCCGGGGGGCTCAAGAGACCCAGTACTTC.

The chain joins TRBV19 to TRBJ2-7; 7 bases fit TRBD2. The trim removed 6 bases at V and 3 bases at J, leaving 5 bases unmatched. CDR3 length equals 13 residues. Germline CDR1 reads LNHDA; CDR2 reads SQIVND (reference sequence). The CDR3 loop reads CASRGGGVYEQYF. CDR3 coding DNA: TGTGCCAGTAGGGGCGGGGGAGTCTACGAGCAGTACTTC.

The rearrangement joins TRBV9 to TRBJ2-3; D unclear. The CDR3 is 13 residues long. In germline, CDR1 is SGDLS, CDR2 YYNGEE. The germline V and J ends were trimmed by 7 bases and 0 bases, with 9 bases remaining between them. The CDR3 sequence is CASATGSTDTQYF. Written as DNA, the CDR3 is TGTGCCAGCGCGACCGGGAGCACAGATACGCAGTATTTT. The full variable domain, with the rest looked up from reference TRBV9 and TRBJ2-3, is DSGVTQTPKHLITATGQRVTLRCSPRSGDLSVYWYQQSLDQGLQFLIQYYNGEERAKGNILERFSAQQFPDLHSELNLSSLELGDSALYFCASATGSTDTQYFGPGTRLTVL.

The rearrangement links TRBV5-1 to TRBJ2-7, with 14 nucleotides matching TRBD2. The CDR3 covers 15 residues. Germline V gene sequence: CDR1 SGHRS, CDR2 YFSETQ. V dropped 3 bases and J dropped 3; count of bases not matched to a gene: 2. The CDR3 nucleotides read TGCGCCAGCAGCTCCGGGACTAGCGGGAGCTACGAGCAGTACTTC. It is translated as CASSSGTSGSYEQYF.

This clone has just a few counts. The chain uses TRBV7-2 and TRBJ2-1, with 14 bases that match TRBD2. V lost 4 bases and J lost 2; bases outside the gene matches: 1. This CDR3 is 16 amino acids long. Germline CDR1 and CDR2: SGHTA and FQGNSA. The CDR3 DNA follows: TGTGCCAGCAGCTGGACTAGCGGGAGGACCTACAATGAGCAGTTCTTC. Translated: CASSWTSGRTYNEQFF.

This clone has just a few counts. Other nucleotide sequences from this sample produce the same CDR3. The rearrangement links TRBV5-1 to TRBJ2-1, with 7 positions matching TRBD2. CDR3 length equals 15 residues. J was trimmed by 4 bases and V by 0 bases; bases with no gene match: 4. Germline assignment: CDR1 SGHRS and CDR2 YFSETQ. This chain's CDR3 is CASSLGGGAYNEQFF. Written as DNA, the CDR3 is TGCGCCAGCAGCTTGGGCGGGGGAGCTTACAATGAGCAGTTCTTC.

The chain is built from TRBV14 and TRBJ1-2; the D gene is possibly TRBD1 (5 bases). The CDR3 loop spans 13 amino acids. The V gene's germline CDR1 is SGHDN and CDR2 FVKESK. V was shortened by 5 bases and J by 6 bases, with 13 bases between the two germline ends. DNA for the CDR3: TGTGCCAGCAGCGGGGGGAGAGGTCATGGCTACACCTTC. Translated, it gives CASSGGRGHGYTF. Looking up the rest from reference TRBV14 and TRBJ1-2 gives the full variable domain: EAGVTQFPSHSVIEKGQTVTLRCDPISGHDNLYWYRRVMGKEIKFLLHFVKESKQDESGMPNNRFLAERTGGTYSTLKVQPAELEDSGVYFCASSGGRGHGYTFGSGTRLTVV.

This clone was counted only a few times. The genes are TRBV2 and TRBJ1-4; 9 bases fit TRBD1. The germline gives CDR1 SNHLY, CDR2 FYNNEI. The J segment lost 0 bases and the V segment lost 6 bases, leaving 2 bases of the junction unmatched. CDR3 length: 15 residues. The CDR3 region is CASSGQGTTNEKLFF. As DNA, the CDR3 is TGTGCCAGCAGCGGACAGGGGACAACTAATGAAAAACTGTTTTTT.

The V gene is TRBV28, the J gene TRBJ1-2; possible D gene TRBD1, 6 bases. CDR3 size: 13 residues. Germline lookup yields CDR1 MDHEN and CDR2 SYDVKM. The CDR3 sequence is CALGGGHNYGYTF. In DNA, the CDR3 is TGTGCTCTGGGGGGGGGCCACAACTATGGCTACACCTTC.

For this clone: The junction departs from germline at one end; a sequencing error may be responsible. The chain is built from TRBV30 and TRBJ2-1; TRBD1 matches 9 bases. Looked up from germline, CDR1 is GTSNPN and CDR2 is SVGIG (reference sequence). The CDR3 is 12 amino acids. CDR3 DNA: TGTGCCCGGAGACAGGGGGGGAATGAGCAGTTCTTC. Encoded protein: CARRQGGNEQFF.

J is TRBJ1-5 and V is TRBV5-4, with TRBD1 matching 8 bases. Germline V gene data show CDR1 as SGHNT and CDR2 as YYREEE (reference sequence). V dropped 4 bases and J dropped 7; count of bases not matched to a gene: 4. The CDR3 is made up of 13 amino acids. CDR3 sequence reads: CASSRDRSQPQHF. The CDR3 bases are TGTGCCAGCAGCAGGGACAGGTCCCAGCCCCAGCATTTT.

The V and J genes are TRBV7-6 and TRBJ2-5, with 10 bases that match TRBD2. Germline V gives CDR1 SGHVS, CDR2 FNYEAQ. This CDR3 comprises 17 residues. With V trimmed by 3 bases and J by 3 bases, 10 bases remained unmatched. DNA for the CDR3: TGTGCCAGCAGCTTCGGCATCGGGCTAGCGGGAGAAGAGACCCAGTACTTC. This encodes CASSFGIGLAGEETQYF.

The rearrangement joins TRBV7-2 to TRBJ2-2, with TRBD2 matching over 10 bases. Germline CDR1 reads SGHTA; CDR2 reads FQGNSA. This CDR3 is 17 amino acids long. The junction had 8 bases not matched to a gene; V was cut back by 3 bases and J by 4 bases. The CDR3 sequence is CASSFPAGGPLTGELFF. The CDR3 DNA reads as TGTGCCAGCAGCTTCCCAGCGGGAGGGCCGCTCACCGGGGAGCTGTTTTTT. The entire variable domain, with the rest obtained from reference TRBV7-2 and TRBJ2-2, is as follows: GAGVSQSPSNKVTEKGKDVELRCDPISGHTALYWYRQSLGQGLEFLIYFQGNSAPDKSGLPSDRFSAERTGGSVSTLTIQRTQQEDSAVYLCASSFPAGGPLTGELFFGEGSRLTVL.

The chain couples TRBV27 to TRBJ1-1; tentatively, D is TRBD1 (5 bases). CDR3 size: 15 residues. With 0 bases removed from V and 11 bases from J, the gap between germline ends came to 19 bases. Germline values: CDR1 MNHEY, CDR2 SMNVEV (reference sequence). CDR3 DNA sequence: TGTGCCAGCAGTTTATCGCCCGGTCCCACGGGGGGGGCTTTCTTT. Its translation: CASSLSPGPTGGAFF.

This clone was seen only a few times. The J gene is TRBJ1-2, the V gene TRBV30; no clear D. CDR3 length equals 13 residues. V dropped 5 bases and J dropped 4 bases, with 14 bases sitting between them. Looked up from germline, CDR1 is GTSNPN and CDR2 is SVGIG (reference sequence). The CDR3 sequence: CAWRSGGIYGYTF. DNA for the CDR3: TGTGCCTGGCGAAGTGGAGGAATCTATGGCTACACCTTC.

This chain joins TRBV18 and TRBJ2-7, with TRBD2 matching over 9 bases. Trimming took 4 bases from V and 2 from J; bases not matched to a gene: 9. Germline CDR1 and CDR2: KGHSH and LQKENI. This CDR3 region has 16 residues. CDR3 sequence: CASSQIRTSETYEQYF. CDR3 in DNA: TGTGCCAGCTCACAAATCCGGACTAGCGAGACCTACGAGCAGTACTTC.

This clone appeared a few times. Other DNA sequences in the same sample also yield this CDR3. This CDR3 reads CSVSGTVNTEAFF. CDR3 coding DNA: TGCAGCGTGTCCGGGACAGTGAACACTGAAGCTTTCTTT. This rearrangement joins TRBV29-1 to TRBJ1-1; 7 bases map to TRBD1. Trimming took 6 bases from V and 0 from J; bases not matched to a gene: 4. The CDR3 is 13 residues long. Germline V gene sequence: CDR1 SQVTM, CDR2 ANQGSEA.

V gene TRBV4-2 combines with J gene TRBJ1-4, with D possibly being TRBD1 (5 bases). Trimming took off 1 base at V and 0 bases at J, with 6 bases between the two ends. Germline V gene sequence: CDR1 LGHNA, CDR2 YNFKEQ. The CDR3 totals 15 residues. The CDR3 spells CASSQAGTTNEKLFF. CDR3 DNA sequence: TGTGCCAGCAGCCAAGCAGGGACAACTAATGAAAAACTGTTTTTT.

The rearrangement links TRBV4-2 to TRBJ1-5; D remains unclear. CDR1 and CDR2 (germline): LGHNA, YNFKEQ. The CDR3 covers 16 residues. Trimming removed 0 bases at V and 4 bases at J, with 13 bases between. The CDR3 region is CASSQESTGGNQPQHF. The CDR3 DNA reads TGTGCCAGCAGCCAAGAATCCACGGGTGGGAATCAGCCCCAGCATTTT.

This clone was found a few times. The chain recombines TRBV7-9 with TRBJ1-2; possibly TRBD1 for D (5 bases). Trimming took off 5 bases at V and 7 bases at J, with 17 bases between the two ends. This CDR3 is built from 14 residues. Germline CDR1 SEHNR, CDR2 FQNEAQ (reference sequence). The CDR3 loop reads CASSKDQGWSGYTF. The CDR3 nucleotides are TGTGCCAGCAGCAAAGACCAGGGCTGGAGTGGCTACACCTTC.

DNA of the CDR3: TGCAGCGTTTCGGGGGGCAAATCCTACACCTTC. Translating gives CSVSGGKSYTF. The rearrangement uses TRBV29-1 and TRBJ1-2, with TRBD1 as a possible D gene (6 bases). The V gene lost 5 bases and the J gene lost 10 bases, with 14 bases spanning the gap. The V gene's germline CDR1 is SQVTM and CDR2 ANQGSEA. The CDR3 is made up of 11 amino acids.

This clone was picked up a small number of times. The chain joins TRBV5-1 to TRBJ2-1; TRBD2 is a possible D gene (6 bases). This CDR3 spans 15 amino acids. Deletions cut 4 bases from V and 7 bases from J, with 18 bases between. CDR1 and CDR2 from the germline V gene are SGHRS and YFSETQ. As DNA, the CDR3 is TGCGCCAGCAGCCCCTATAGACTAGGGAGGAATGAGCAGTTCTTC. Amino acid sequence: CASSPYRLGRNEQFF.

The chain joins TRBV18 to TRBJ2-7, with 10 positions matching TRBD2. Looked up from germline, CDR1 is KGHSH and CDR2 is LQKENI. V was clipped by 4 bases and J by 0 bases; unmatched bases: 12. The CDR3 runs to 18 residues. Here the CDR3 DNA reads TGTGCCAGCTCACGGACGGGACTAGCGATGATGGACTCCTACGAGCAGTACTTC. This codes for CASSRTGLAMMDSYEQYF.

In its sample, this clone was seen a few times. In nucleotides, the CDR3 is TGTGCCAGCAGCGTAGATCCCGGGGATGAGCAGTTCTTC. It codes for CASSVDPGDEQFF. The chain joins TRBV9 to TRBJ2-1; a possible D gene is TRBD2 (5 bases). This CDR3 comprises 13 residues. Trimming shortened V by 0 bases and J by 8 bases, and 9 bases separated the two germline ends. The germline V gene encodes CDR1 SGDLS and CDR2 YYNGEE.

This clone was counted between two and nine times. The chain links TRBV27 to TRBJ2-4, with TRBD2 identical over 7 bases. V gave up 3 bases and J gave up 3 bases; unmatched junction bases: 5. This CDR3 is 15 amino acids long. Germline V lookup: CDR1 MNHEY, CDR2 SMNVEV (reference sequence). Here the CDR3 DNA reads TGTGCCAGCAGTTTCGCGGGAGTAGGCAAAAACATTCAGTACTTC. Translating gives CASSFAGVGKNIQYF.